The rows below give T cell receptor beta chains drawn from one sample of a study of T-cell memory formation after mild COVID-19. MiXCR, run by TCRdb on the 5' RACE reads, gives a single entry per CDR3 protein. The profile shows hundreds of thousands of distinct CDR3 sequences, around 21% of them singletons. Material for sequencing was PBMCs or a T cell subset sorted from them (not recorded which). The receptors were sampled from an adult woman who had mild COVID-19 (a few samples of this study predate the infection). Cell type and time point are not known. CDR3s include the opening cysteine and the closing phenylalanine or tryptophan. The order of the fields is clone size, D gene, V gene, J gene, CDR3 protein, CDR3 DNA. The D gene is left open where the match is weak. Not every row has a clone size; where given, it reads once, few, many or a size class.

.	.	TRBV5-1	TRBJ1-2	CASSLEVRGYGYTF	TGCGCCAGCAGCTTGGAGGTCAGGGGCTATGGCTACACCTTC
.	TRBD2	TRBV27	TRBJ2-7	CASSLAGDFTEQYF	TGTGCCAGCAGCTTAGCGGGAGACTTTACCGAGCAGTACTTC
few	TRBD2	TRBV12-3/TRBV12-4	TRBJ2-1	CANSVAGGEQFF	TGTGCCAACTCCGTAGCGGGCGGAGAGCAGTTCTTC
.	.	TRBV3-1	TRBJ2-7	CASSQDGIYEQYF	TGTGCCAGCAGCCAAGATGGGATCTACGAGCAGTACTTC
.	.	TRBV5-1	TRBJ1-1	CASSFPDRRNTEAFF	TGCGCCAGCAGCTTCCCCGACAGGAGGAACACTGAAGCTTTCTTT
few	TRBD2	TRBV29-1	TRBJ2-3	CSVGGLAGSGGDTQYF	TGCAGCGTCGGAGGACTAGCGGGGTCCGGTGGAGATACGCAGTATTTT
many	TRBD2	TRBV20-1	TRBJ2-7	CSASGGSYEQYF	TGCAGCGCCTCGGGGGGTTCCTACGAGCAGTACTTC
.	.	TRBV7-6	TRBJ2-1	CASSLGGFWDEQFF	TGTGCCAGCAGCTTAGGGGGGTTTTGGGATGAGCAGTTCTTC
.	TRBD1	TRBV5-1	TRBJ1-1	CASSRGQEAFF	TGCGCCAGCAGCAGGGGACAGGAAGCTTTCTTT
many	.	TRBV7-9	TRBJ2-5	CASSLSGGIQETQYF	TGTGCCAGCAGCTTATCGGGGGGCATCCAAGAGACCCAGTACTTC
many	TRBD1	TRBV12-3/TRBV12-4	TRBJ1-1	CASSFTGGITEAFF	TGTGCCAGCAGTTTTACAGGGGGGATAACTGAAGCTTTCTTT
.	.	TRBV7-2	TRBJ2-1	CATQSWGYNEQFF	TGTGCCACCCAAAGTTGGGGTTACAATGAGCAGTTCTTC
.	.	TRBV5-1	TRBJ1-3	CASSRAIYF	TGCGCCAGCAGCCGGGCCATATATTTT
.	TRBD2	TRBV9	TRBJ2-3	CASSVVSLAGSTDTQYF	TGTGCCAGCAGCGTAGTGTCCCTAGCGGGGAGCACAGATACGCAGTATTTT
many	.	TRBV4-1	TRBJ1-6	CASSRQTYNSPLHF	TGCGCCAGCAGCCGACAGACATATAATTCACCCCTCCACTTT
few	.	TRBV24-1	TRBJ2-2	CATSENWSRELFF	TGTGCCACCAGTGAAAACTGGTCCCGGGAGCTGTTTTTT
few	.	TRBV5-8	TRBJ1-5	CASSLFLEPQHF	TGTGCCAGCAGCTTGTTTCTGGAGCCCCAGCATTTT
few	TRBD2	TRBV29-1	TRBJ2-3	CSVEDSGLAGTDTQYF	TGCAGCGTTGAAGATTCAGGGCTAGCGGGCACAGATACGCAGTATTTT
few	.	TRBV7-8	TRBJ2-7	CASSLQESYEQYF	TGTGCCAGCAGCTTACAGGAGTCCTACGAGCAGTACTTC
.	TRBD2	TRBV20-1	TRBJ2-1	CSARIAGVTNEQFF	TGCAGTGCCAGAATAGCGGGAGTGACAAATGAGCAGTTCTTC
.	TRBD1	TRBV10-3	TRBJ2-1	CAIGQGGNEQFF	TGTGCCATCGGACAGGGGGGCAATGAGCAGTTCTTC
few	.	TRBV29-1	TRBJ1-1	CSVEDGRELMNTEAFF	TGCAGCGTTGAAGATGGTAGGGAACTCATGAACACTGAAGCTTTCTTT
.	.	TRBV5-1	TRBJ1-2	CASSQSVEGFKGYTF	TGCGCCAGCAGTCAGAGCGTCGAAGGTTTTAAGGGCTACACCTTC
.	.	TRBV7-8	TRBJ1-1	CASSFSGGRTEAFF	TGTGCCAGCAGCTTTTCCGGGGGAAGGACTGAAGCTTTCTTT
.	TRBD2	TRBV4-1	TRBJ2-1	CASSQPVAGTYNEQFF	TGCGCCAGCAGCCAGCCGGTAGCGGGGACCTACAATGAGCAGTTCTTC
.	.	TRBV20-1	TRBJ2-6	CSARDLMSSGANVLTF	TGCAGTGCTAGAGATCTTATGTCTTCTGGGGCCAACGTCCTGACTTTC
.	.	TRBV5-1	TRBJ2-7	CASSPKADSSYEQYF	TGCGCCAGCAGCCCGAAGGCGGATAGCTCCTACGAGCAGTACTTC
many	.	TRBV15	TRBJ2-5	CATSRRVGARVQETQYF	TGTGCCACCAGCAGGAGGGTGGGGGCCCGGGTCCAAGAGACCCAGTACTTC
.	.	TRBV7-2	TRBJ1-5	CASSRGGSPQPQHF	TGTGCCAGCAGCCGCGGGGGTTCACCTCAGCCCCAGCATTTT
.	.	TRBV5-1	TRBJ2-1	CASSLEGGAYNEQFF	TGCGCCAGCAGCTTGGAGGGGGGGGCTTACAATGAGCAGTTCTTC
.	TRBD2	TRBV4-3	TRBJ2-1	CASSQVLAGGDFF	TGCGCCAGCAGCCAAGTTCTGGCGGGAGGGGATTTCTTC
.	TRBD2	TRBV7-9	TRBJ2-1	CASSPGLAGKNEQFF	TGTGCCAGCAGCCCCGGACTAGCGGGCAAGAATGAGCAGTTCTTC
few	.	TRBV20-1	TRBJ2-5	CSASNPAERDIQETQYF	TGCAGTGCTAGCAACCCTGCCGAGAGGGATATACAAGAGACCCAGTACTTC
.	TRBD2	TRBV24-1	TRBJ2-5	CATTEGGGIQETQYF	TGTGCCACCACCGAAGGCGGGGGGATCCAAGAGACCCAGTACTTC
.	TRBD1	TRBV5-6	TRBJ1-6	CASSPGTGDNSPLHF	TGTGCCAGCAGCCCCGGGACAGGGGATAATTCACCCCTCCACTTT
.	.	TRBV28	TRBJ2-4	CASSFGGTAKNIQYF	TGTGCCAGCAGTTTTGGGGGGACGGCCAAAAACATTCAGTACTTC
few	.	TRBV12-3/TRBV12-4	TRBJ1-1	CASSMGTVAFF	TGTGCCAGCAGCATGGGTACAGTAGCTTTCTTT
few	TRBD1	TRBV5-1	TRBJ2-2	CASSLGQGSSGELFF	TGCGCCAGCAGCTTAGGACAGGGGTCGTCCGGGGAGCTGTTTTTT
many	TRBD1	TRBV9	TRBJ2-5	CASSVPGQETQYF	TGTGCCAGCAGCGTACCGGGACAGGAGACCCAGTACTTC
.	.	TRBV19	TRBJ2-7	CASSIGRSSYEQYF	TGTGCCAGTAGTATCGGCAGGAGCTCCTACGAGCAGTACTTC
few	.	TRBV30	TRBJ1-1	CAWGEGTNTEAFF	TGTGCCTGGGGGGAGGGCACGAACACTGAAGCTTTCTTT
.	.	TRBV7-8	TRBJ2-2	CASSYGVAGFAGELFF	TGTGCCAGCAGCTACGGGGTGGCCGGTTTTGCCGGGGAGCTGTTTTTT
.	.	TRBV6-1	TRBJ2-5	CASIDRLGQGAKETQYF	TGTGCCAGCATTGACCGTCTTGGCCAGGGAGCAAAAGAGACCCAGTACTTC
.	.	TRBV12-3/TRBV12-4	TRBJ2-7	CASSGASYQQYF	TGTGCCAGCAGCGGGGCATCCTATCAGCAGTACTTC
few	TRBD1	TRBV7-3	TRBJ2-5	CASSFGTGEETQYF	TGTGCCAGCAGCTTTGGGACAGGGGAAGAGACCCAGTACTTC
few	.	TRBV7-2	TRBJ2-1	CASSPSTGHEQFF	TGTGCCAGCAGCCCCTCAACAGGCCATGAGCAGTTCTTC
few	.	TRBV4-3	TRBJ1-1	CASSQDFTGEAFF	TGCGCCAGCAGCCAAGATTTCACAGGAGAAGCTTTCTTT
few	TRBD2	TRBV7-8	TRBJ2-3	CASSSSSNWAGALARTDTQYF	TGTGCCAGCAGCTCCTCCTCGAACTGGGCGGGAGCCCTTGCCCGCACAGATACGCAGTATTTT
.	.	TRBV7-9	TRBJ1-2	CASSYTGTTSGGYTF	TGTGCCAGCAGCTACACAGGGACTACTTCGGGAGGCTACACCTTC
.	TRBD1	TRBV30	TRBJ1-6	CAWSTGTGASPLHF	TGTGCCTGGAGTACCGGGACAGGGGCTTCACCCCTCCACTTT
few	.	TRBV9	TRBJ2-7	CASSVDRDFDEQYF	TGTGCCAGCAGCGTAGACAGGGACTTCGACGAGCAGTACTTC
.	.	TRBV29-1	TRBJ1-1	CSGYRAVDTEAFF	TGCAGCGGATATAGGGCAGTGGACACTGAAGCTTTCTTT
.	.	TRBV20-1	TRBJ1-1	CSVPADMNTEAFF	TGCAGTGTACCAGCAGACATGAACACTGAAGCTTTCTTT